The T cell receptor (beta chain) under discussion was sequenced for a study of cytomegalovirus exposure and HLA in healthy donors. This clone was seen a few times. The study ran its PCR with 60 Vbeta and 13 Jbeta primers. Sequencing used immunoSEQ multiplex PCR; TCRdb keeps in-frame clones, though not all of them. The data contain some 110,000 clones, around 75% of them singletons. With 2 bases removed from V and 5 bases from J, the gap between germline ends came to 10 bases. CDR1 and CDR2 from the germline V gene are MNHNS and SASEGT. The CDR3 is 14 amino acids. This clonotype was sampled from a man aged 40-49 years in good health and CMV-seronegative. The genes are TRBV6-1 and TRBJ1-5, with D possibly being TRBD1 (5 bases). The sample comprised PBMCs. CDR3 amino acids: CASSEQGFYQPQHF. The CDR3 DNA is TGTGCCAGCAGTGAACAGGGATTCTATCAGCCCCAGCATTTT.